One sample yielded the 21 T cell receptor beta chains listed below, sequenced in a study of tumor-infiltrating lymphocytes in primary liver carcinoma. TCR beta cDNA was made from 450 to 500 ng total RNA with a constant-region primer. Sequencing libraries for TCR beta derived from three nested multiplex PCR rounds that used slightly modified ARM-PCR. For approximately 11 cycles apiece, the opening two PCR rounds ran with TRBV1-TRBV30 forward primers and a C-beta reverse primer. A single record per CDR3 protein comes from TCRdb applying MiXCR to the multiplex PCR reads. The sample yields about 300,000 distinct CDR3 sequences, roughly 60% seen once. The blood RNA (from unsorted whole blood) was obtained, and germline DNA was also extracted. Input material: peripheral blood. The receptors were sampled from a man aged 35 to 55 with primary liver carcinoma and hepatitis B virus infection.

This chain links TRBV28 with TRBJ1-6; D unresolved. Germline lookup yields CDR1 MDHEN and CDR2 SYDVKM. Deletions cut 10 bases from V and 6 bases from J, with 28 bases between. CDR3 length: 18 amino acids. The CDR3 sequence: CATNRNFRPGAANSPLHF. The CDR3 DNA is TGTGCCACCAACCGTAACTTCAGGCCCGGAGCTGCTAATTCACCCCTCCACTTT.

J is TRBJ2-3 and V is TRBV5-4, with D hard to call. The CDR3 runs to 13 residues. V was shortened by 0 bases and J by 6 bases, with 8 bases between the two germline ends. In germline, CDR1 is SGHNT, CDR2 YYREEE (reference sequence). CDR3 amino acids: CASSLVGSDTQYF. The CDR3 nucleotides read TGTGCCAGCAGCTTGGTTGGCTCGGATACGCAGTATTTT.

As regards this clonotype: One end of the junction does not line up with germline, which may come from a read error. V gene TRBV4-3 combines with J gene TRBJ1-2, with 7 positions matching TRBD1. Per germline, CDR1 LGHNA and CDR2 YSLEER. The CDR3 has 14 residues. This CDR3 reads CTSSREGGQDGYTF. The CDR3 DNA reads TGCACCAGCAGCCGGGAAGGGGGCCAAGATGGCTACACCTTC.

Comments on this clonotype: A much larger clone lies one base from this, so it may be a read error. The CDR3 loop reads CRSGTSENEQFF. DNA for the CDR3: TGCAGGAGCGGGACTAGTGAGAATGAGCAGTTCTTC. This chain joins TRBV29-1 and TRBJ2-1; 8 bases fit TRBD2. Germline CDR1 and CDR2: SQVTM and ANQGSEA. The CDR3 contains 12 residues.

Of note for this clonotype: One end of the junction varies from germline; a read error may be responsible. The CDR3 DNA sequence: TGTGCCAGCAGCGGACTAGCGGTCTGCGAGGAGTACTTC. It translates to CASSGLAVCEEYF. This rearrangement joins TRBV6-1 to TRBJ2-7; 10 nucleotides agree with TRBD2. The CDR3 extends over 13 amino acids. Germline V gene sequence: CDR1 MNHNS, CDR2 SASEGT.

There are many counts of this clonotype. CDR3 coding DNA: TGTGCCAGCACCGTAGGGAGCTCCTACAATGAGCAGTTCTTC. Protein: CASTVGSSYNEQFF. J is TRBJ2-1 and V is TRBV6-1; the D gene is possibly TRBD2 (5 bases). CDR3 size: 14 residues. Trimming removed 7 bases from V and 0 bases from J, with 10 bases in between. The germline V gene has CDR1 MNHNS and CDR2 SASEGT.

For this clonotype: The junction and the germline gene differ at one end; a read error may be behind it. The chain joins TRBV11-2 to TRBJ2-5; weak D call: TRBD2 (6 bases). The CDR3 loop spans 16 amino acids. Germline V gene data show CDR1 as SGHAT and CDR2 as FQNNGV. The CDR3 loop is CASSLNRDSVRETHYF. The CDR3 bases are TGTGCCAGCAGCTTAAACCGGGACTCAGTACGAGAGACCCACTACTTC.

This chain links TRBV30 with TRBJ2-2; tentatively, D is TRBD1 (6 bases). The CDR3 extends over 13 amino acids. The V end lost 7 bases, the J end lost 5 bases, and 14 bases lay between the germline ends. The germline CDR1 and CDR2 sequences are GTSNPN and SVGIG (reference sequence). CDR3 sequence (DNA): TGTGCCTTTAACAGGGCGCGGACCGGGGAGCTGTTTTTT. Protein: CAFNRARTGELFF.

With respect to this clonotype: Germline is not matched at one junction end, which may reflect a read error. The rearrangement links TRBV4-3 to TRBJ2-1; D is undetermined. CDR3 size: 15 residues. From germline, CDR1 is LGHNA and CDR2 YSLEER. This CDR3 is CTSSQFMEAHNEQFF. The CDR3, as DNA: TGCACCAGCAGCCAATTCATGGAAGCCCACAATGAGCAGTTCTTC.

CDR3 in amino acids: CASSLERRYEQYF. The CDR3 DNA reads TGTGCCAGCAGCTTAGAACGGCGCTACGAGCAGTACTTC. The chain has TRBV11-2 and TRBJ2-7; D is unclear. There are 13 residues in the CDR3. Trimming removed 0 bases at V and 3 bases at J, with 6 bases between. Germline loops: CDR1 SGHAT, CDR2 FQNNGV.

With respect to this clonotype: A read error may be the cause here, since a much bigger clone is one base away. CDR3 nucleotides: TGTGCCAGCAGTGAACGCCCAGGGTTAAGAGGTAATCAGCCCCAGCATTTT. Encoded protein: CASSERPGLRGNQPQHF. The gene calls are TRBV6-1 and TRBJ1-5, with D possibly TRBD1 on 5 matching bases. The CDR3 loop spans 17 amino acids. V was trimmed by 2 bases and J by 4 bases, leaving 18 bases between them. CDR1 and CDR2 from the germline V gene are MNHNS and SASEGT.

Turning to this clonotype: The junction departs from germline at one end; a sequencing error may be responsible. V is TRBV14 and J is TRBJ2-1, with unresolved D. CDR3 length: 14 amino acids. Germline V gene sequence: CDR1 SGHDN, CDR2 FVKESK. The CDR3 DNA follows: TGTGCCAGCGGCCAAGAACGCCTTTACAATGAGCAGTTCTTC. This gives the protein CASGQERLYNEQFF.

For the CDR3, the DNA is TGCGCCAGCAGCCAAGATCCCTTTCCCAAGGGTGGGGGAGATGAGCAGTTCTTC. It yields the protein CASSQDPFPKGGGDEQFF. The chain links TRBV4-3 to TRBJ2-1; the D gene could be TRBD1 or TRBD2 (5 bases each). V dropped 0 bases and J dropped 8 bases, with 23 bases sitting between them. The CDR3 runs to 18 residues. CDR1 LGHNA and CDR2 YSLEER come from the germline V gene.

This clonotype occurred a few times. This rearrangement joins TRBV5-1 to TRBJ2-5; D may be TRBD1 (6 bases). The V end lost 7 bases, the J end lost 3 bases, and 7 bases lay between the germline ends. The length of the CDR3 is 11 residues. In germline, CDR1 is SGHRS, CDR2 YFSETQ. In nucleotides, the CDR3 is TGCGCCAGCTCAGGGGAAGAGACCCAGTACTTC. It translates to CASSGEETQYF.

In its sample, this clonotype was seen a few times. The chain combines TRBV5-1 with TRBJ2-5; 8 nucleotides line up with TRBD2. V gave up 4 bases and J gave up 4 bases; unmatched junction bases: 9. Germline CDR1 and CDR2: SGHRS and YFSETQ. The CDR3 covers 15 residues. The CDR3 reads CASSISGIDGETQYF. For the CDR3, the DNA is TGCGCCAGCAGCATTAGCGGGATAGATGGAGAGACCCAGTACTTC.

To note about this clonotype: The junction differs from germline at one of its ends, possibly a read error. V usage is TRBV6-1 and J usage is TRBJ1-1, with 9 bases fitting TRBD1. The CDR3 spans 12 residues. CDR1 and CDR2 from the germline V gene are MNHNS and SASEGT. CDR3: CAGGTGRAETFF. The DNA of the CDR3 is TGTGCCGGCGGGACAGGGCGGGCTGAAACTTTCTTT.

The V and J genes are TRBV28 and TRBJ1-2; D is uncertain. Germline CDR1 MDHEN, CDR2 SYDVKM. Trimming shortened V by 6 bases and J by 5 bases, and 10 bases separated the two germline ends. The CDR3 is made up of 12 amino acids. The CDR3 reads CASSDTVYGYTF. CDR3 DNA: TGTGCCAGCAGCGATACAGTGTATGGCTACACCTTC.

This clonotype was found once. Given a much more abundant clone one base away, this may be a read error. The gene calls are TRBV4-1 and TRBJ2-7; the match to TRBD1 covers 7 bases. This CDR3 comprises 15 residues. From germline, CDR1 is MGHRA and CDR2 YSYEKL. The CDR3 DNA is TGCGCCAGCAGCCAAGTTAGGGGGCGAAACTACGAGCAGCACTTC. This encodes CASSQVRGRNYEQHF.

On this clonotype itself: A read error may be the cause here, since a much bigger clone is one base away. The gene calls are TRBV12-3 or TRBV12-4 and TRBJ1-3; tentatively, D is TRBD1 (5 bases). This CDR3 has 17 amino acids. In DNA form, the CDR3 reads TGTGCCAGAAGTTTAGGGTTGAGAGGGGAAGATGGAAACACCATATATTTT. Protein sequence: CARSLGLRGEDGNTIYF.

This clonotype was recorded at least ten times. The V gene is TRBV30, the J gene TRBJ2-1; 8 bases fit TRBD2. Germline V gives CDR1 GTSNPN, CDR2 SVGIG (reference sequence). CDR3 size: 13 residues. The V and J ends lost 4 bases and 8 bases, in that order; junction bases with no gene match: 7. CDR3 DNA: TGTGCCTGGACGTCGGGAGGGAAGTATGAGCAGTTCTTC. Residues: CAWTSGGKYEQFF.

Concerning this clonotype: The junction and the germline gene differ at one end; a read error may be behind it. The CDR3 region has the DNA TGCGCTAGCAGCCAAGGGACTAACGGGAGAGTCCCAGATACGCAGTATTTT. Its protein is CASSQGTNGRVPDTQYF. V usage is TRBV4-3 and J usage is TRBJ2-3, with 7 bases fitting TRBD2. This CDR3 is 17 amino acids long. CDR1 and CDR2 (germline): LGHNA, YSLEER.